This T cell receptor beta chain was recovered during a study of CD8 T cells in Susac syndrome. Study-level information: The sequenced Susac syndrome patients included 5 or 6 who had clinically active disease and 8 or 9 who were in remission.

Random hexamers were used to reverse transcribe the RNA input (about 0.5 to 1 ug). MiXCR was run by TCRdb on the immunoSEQ multiplex PCR reads, yielding one entry per CDR3 protein. The sample records roughly 200,000 distinct CDR3 sequences, about 91% being singletons. The CDR3 sequence is 17 residues long. Germline CDR1 is SGHRS and CDR2 is YFSETQ. Trimming shortened V by 0 bases and J by 2 bases, and 18 bases separated the two germline ends. Sequencing of TCR beta was performed on blood CD8+ and CD4+ T cells. The sequencing sample was made of CD4+ T cells from PBMCs. This receptor was identified in a human donor with Susac syndrome. This chain joins TRBV5-1 and TRBJ2-7; the D gene is possibly TRBD1 (6 bases). This CDR3 is CASSLALRGQHAYEQYF. In DNA form, the CDR3 reads TGCGCCAGCAGCTTGGCCCTCCGGGGACAACACGCCTACGAGCAGTACTTC.